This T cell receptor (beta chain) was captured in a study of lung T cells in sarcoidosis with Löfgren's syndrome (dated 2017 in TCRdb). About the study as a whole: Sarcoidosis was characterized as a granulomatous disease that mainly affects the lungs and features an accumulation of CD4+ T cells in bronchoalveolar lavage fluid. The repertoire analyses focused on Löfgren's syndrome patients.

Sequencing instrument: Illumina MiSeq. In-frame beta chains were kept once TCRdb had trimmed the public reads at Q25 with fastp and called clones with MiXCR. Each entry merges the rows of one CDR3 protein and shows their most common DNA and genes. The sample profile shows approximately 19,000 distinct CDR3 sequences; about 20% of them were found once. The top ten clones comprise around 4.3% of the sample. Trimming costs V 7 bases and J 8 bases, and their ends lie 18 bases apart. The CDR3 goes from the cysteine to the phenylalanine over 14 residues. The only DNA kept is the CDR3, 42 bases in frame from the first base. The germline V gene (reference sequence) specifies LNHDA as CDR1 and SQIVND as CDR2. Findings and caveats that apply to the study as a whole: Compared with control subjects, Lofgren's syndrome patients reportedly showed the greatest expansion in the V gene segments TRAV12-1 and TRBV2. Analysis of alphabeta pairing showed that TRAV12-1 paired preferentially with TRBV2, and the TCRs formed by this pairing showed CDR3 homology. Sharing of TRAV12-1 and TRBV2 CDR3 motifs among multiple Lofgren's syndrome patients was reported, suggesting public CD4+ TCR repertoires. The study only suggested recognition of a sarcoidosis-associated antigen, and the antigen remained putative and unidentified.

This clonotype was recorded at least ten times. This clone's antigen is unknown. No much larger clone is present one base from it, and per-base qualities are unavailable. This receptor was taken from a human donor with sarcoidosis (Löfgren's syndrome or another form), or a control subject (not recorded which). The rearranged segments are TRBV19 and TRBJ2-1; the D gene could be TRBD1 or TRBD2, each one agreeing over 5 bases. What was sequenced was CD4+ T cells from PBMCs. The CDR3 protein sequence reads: CASTNRGLAHEQFF. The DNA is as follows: TGTGCCAGTACCAACCGGGGCCTCGCGCATGAGCAGTTCTTC.